This T cell receptor (beta chain) was profiled in a study of blood T cell repertoires in COVID-19. About the study: The samples span acute and convalescent COVID-19 from the United States, Italy and Spain. Sample material is recorded as cDNA or gDNA derived from T cells, B-cell-depleted T cells, or PBMCs.

Unmatched junction bases numbered 6, after V lost 5 bases and J lost 1 base. The CDR3 length is 16 residues. Germline CDR1 and CDR2: KGHDR and SFDVKD. Source study methods: Amplification of reference gene primers was used by the study to estimate nucleated cell counts. Assay used: immunoSEQ multiplex PCR; TCRdb lists only in-frame clones, some missing. The V and J calls and clone size come from that table; D and trimming were worked out from the DNA. The sample yields some 100,000 clones, 65% to 85% seen once. The chain is built from TRBV24-1 and TRBJ2-5, with 10 bases aligning to TRBD1. The sample comprised peripheral blood. The sequence was obtained from a man at least 80 years old with active or convalescent COVID-19. The DNA for the CDR3 is TGTGCCACCAGTGGCTTCGGGACAGGGGTCCAAGAGACCCAGTACTTC. Translation gives CATSGFGTGVQETQYF.